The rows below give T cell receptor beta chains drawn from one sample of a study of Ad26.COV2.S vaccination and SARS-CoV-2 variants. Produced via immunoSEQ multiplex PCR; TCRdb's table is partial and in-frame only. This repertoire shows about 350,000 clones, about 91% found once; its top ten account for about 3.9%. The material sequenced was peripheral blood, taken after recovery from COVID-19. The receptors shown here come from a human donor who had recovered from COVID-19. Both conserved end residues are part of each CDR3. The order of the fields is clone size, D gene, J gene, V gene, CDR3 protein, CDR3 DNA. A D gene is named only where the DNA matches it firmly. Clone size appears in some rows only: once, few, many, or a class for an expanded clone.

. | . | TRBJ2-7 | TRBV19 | CASSSVGEQYF | TGTGCCAGTAGTAGTGTGGGCGAGCAGTACTTC
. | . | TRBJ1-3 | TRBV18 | CASSPPRAGNTIYF | TGTGCCAGCTCACCACCAAGGGCAGGAAACACCATATATTTT
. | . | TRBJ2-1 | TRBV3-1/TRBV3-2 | CASSQGITAWQFF | TGTGCCAGCAGCCAAGGAATCACAGCGTGGCAGTTCTTC
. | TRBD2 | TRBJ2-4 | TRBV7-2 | CASSYRLAGFSIQYF | TGTGCCAGCAGCTACCGACTAGCGGGGTTTAGCATTCAGTACTTC
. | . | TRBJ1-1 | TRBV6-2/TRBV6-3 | CASSSHSGDTEAFF | TGTGCCAGCAGTTCCCACTCAGGGGACACTGAAGCTTTCTTT
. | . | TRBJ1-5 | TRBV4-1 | CASSRDFVGAASNQPQHF | TGCGCCAGCAGCCGAGACTTCGTAGGGGCAGCTAGCAATCAGCCCCAGCATTTT
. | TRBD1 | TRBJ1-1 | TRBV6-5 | CASSSGQLNTEAFF | TGTGCCAGCAGCTCGGGACAGCTGAACACTGAAGCTTTCTTT
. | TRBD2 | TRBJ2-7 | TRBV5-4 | CASRSSGGGYEQYF | TGTGCCAGCAGAAGCTCCGGGGGGGGTTACGAGCAGTACTTC
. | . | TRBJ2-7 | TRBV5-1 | CASSLGGNVVSEQYF | TGCGCCAGCAGCTTGGGAGGGAACGTGGTATCCGAGCAGTACTTC
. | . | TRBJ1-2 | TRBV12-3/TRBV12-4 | CASSLGRGYGYTF | TGTGCCAGCAGTTTAGGACGGGGATATGGCTACACCTTC
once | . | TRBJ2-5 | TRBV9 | CASSVGGQETQYF | TGTGCCAGCAGCGTAGGGGGACAAGAGACCCAGTACTTC
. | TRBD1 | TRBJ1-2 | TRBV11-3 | CASSNPGGNSYTF | TGTGCCAGCAGCAACCCAGGGGGGAACAGCTACACCTTC
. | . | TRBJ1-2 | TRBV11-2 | CASSLEVSGTGGYTF | TGTGCCAGCAGCTTAGAAGTTTCAGGGACTGGCGGCTACACCTTC
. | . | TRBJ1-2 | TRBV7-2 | CASSQGYRDLYGYTF | TGTGCCAGCAGCCAGGGTTATCGGGACCTTTATGGCTACACCTTC
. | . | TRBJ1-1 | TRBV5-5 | CASSLEGLGTEAFF | TGTGCCAGCAGCTTGGAGGGGTTGGGCACTGAAGCTTTCTTT
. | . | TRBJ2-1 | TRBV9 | CASSVEGGSYNEQFF | TGTGCCAGCAGCGTTGAGGGAGGCTCCTACAATGAGCAGTTCTTC
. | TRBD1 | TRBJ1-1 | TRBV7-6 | CASSPYRSRGMNTEAFF | TGTGCCAGCAGCCCCTACCGTAGCAGGGGGATGAACACTGAAGCTTTCTTT
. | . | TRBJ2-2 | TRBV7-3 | CASSPRTGELFF | TGTGCCAGCAGCCCACGCACCGGGGAGCTGTTTTTT
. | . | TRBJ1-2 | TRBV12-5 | CASGFTNYGYTF | TGTGCTAGTGGATTTACTAACTATGGCTACACCTTC
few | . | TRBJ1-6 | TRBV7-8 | CASSLPLNSPLHF | TGTGCCAGCAGCCTGCCACTCAATTCACCCCTCCACTTT
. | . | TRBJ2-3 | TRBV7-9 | CASSLALGGSTSTDTQYF | TGTGCCAGCAGCTTAGCGCTGGGGGGATCTACGAGCACAGATACGCAGTATTTT
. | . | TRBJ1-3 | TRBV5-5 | CASSLEGGPGNTIYF | TGTGCCAGCAGCTTGGAGGGGGGTCCTGGAAACACCATATATTTT
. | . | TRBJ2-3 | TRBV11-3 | CASSVGAFTDTQYF | TGTGCCAGCAGCGTAGGGGCTTTCACAGATACGCAGTATTTT
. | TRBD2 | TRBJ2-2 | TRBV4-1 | CASRYASGMNTGELFF | TGCGCCAGCAGATACGCTAGCGGCATGAACACCGGGGAGCTGTTTTTT
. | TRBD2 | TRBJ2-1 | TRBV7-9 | CASSSSSGASSYNEQFF | TGTGCCAGCAGCTCCTCTAGCGGGGCCTCCTCCTACAATGAGCAGTTCTTC
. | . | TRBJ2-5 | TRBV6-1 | CASSEALRGGQYF | TGTGCCAGCAGTGAAGCGCTGAGGGGGGGCCAGTACTTC
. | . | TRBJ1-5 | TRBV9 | CAGNEDGSSNQPQHF | TGTGCCGGCAACGAGGATGGTAGTAGCAATCAGCCCCAGCATTTT
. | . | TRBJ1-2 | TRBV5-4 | CASSLDGASYGYTF | TGTGCCAGCAGCTTGGATGGAGCCTCCTATGGCTACACCTTC
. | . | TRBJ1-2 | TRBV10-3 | CAISESGRSYGYTF | TGTGCCATCAGTGAGTCTGGGAGGAGCTATGGCTACACCTTC
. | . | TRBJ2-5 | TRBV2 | CASSGQETQYF | TGTGCCAGCAGTGGGCAAGAGACCCAGTACTTC
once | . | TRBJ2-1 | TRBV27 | CASTRGGAGNEQFF | TGTGCCAGCACCCGTGGAGGGGCTGGGAATGAGCAGTTCTTC